The 9 T cell receptor beta chains below all came from one sample that was sequenced in a study of CD8+ T cells in alopecia areata. Sequencing templates came from extracted RNA that was reverse transcribed into cDNA. The assay was immunoSEQ multiplex PCR, and TCRdb's table has in-frame clones only and misses some. This sample carries about 300,000 clones, none of them present only once. The pooled cutaneous lymph node cells were sorted using several markers (CD4, CD8alpha, NKG2D, NKG2ACE and others). Sequences were obtained from CD4+ T cells sorted from a lymph node. The receptors were sampled from a C3H/HeJ mouse with alopecia areata. As its MHC haplotype, the strain has H2-k.

The table lists this clone with many counts. Genes and germline are mouse. The read comes to an end 4 residues before the CDR3 does, leaving the germline J gene to fill in the end. V gene TRBV14 combines with J gene TRBJ1-2; D unresolved. Trimming cost V 2 bases and J 0 bases, with 5 bases left between them. The CDR3 length is 13 residues. Per the germline V gene, CDR1 is SGHDT and CDR2 is FRDEAV. The CDR3 region is CASSLTTNSDYTF. The sequenced part of the CDR3 DNA is TGTGCCAGCAGTTTGACAACAAACTCC.

This clone was seen only a few times. The listed genes are named as in mouse. The read comes to an end 4 residues before the CDR3 does, leaving the germline J gene to fill in the end. The sample holds other DNA sequences that translate to the same CDR3. This chain links TRBV1 with TRBJ2-2, with D tentatively TRBD1 (6 bases). The CDR3 runs 14 residues. V lost 2 bases and J 2 bases, leaving 6 bases between the germline ends. The germline CDR1 and CDR2 sequences are NSQYPW and LRSPGD (reference sequence). The DNA read from the CDR3 is TGCACCTGCAGTGCAACAGGGAACACCGGG. This encodes CTCSATGNTG. The CDR3 in full is CTCSATGNTGQLYF.

Notes on this clone: The gene names here belong to mouse. Read sequence stops 4 residues before the CDR3 end, and the germline J gene provides the missing end. The chain joins TRBV19 to TRBJ2-2, with no clear D. The CDR3 is 12 residues long. The germline gives CDR1 FNHDT, CDR2 SITEND (reference sequence). V lost 6 bases to trimming and J lost 1 base, with 4 bases between them. CDR3 loop: CASNRNTGQLYF. The DNA read from the CDR3 is TGTGCCAGCAACAGAAACACCGGG. The full variable domain, in which reference TRBV19 and TRBJ2-2 provide the parts outside the CDR3, is GGIITQTPKFLIGQEGQKLTLKCQQNFNHDTMYWYRQDSGKGLRLIYYSITENDLQKGDLSEGYDASREKKSSFSLTVTSAQKNEMAVFLCASNRNTGQLYFGEGSKLTVL.

In the case of this clone: Germline and genes here are mouse. The read falls 4 residues short of the CDR3 end, and the missing part is taken from the germline J gene. The chain joins TRBV31 to TRBJ1-2; 10 bases fit TRBD1. The CDR3 covers 13 residues. The germline gives CDR1 GKSSPN, CDR2 SITVG. The V gene end was trimmed by 5 bases and the J gene end by 4 bases; junction bases not matched to a gene: 4. This chain's CDR3 is CAWEGQGFSDYTF. Incomplete CDR3 DNA: TGTGCCTGGGAGGGACAGGGGTTCTCC.

This clone was seen more than once but under ten times. Gene names and germline match the mouse. The CDR3 extends 4 residues past the end of the read, so its final part is completed from the germline J gene. The sample has other DNA sequences that encode this CDR3 too. The chain is built from TRBV1 and TRBJ1-2, with TRBD1 as a possible D gene (6 bases). Trimming pared 0 bases from V and 0 bases from J, leaving 8 bases between. This CDR3 contains 15 residues. Germline CDR1 and CDR2: NSQYPW and LRSPGD (reference sequence). Incomplete CDR3 DNA: TGCACCTGCAGTGCAGATGGGACACCAAACTCC. Residues: CTCSADGTPNS. The entire CDR3 protein is CTCSADGTPNSDYTF.

The table lists this clone with a few counts. Gene names are mouse gene names. The CDR3 goes on 4 residues after the read ends, and that part is filled in from the germline J gene. The sample holds other DNA sequences that translate to the same CDR3. The gene calls are TRBV19 and TRBJ2-3; no clear D. Germline values: CDR1 FNHDT, CDR2 SITEND (reference sequence). V shed 5 bases and J shed 0 bases, with 4 bases lying between them. The CDR3 has 12 residues. The CDR3 loop is CASSSSAETLYF. CDR3 DNA, as far as it was read: TGTGCCAGCAGCAGCAGTGCAGAA. Supplemented by reference TRBV19 and TRBJ2-3, the full variable domain reads GGIITQTPKFLIGQEGQKLTLKCQQNFNHDTMYWYRQDSGKGLRLIYYSITENDLQKGDLSEGYDASREKKSSFSLTVTSAQKNEMAVFLCASSSSAETLYFGSGTRLTVL.

There are a few counts of this clone. Mouse gene names and germline throughout. The read gets to within 4 residues of the CDR3 end, and the germline J gene fills in the rest. The V and J genes are TRBV5 and TRBJ2-4; possible D gene TRBD1, 7 bases. Trimming cost V 0 bases and J 2 bases, with 12 bases left between them. This CDR3 comprises 16 residues. CDR1 LGHNA and CDR2 YNLKQL come from the germline V gene (reference sequence). The CDR3 DNA, read in part, is TGTGCCAGCAGCCAAGATTCAGGGGGGATTCAAAAC. The encoded protein is CASSQDSGGIQN. The full CDR3 protein reads CASSQDSGGIQNTLYF.

In the case of this clone: Any gene name here is a mouse gene name. The read terminates 4 residues before the CDR3 end, so the remaining end is supplied by the germline J gene. The V call is TRBV5, the J call TRBJ2-3; 14 bases agree with TRBD2. Trimming removed 4 bases from V and 1 base from J; junction bases left unmatched: 7. Germline lookup yields CDR1 LGHNA and CDR2 YNLKQL (reference sequence). This CDR3 has 18 residues. The part of the CDR3 DNA that was read is TGTGCCAGCAGCCCCGGGACTGGGGGGGCGCGAGGTGCAGAA. The encoded protein is CASSPGTGGARGAE. The full CDR3 is CASSPGTGGARGAETLYF.

To note about this clone: The germline and genes are mouse ones. The sequence runs out 4 residues before the end of the CDR3; the remainder is reconstructed from the germline J gene. The chain employs TRBV5 and TRBJ2-3, with a tentative D call TRBD1 (6 bases). From germline, CDR1 is LGHNA and CDR2 YNLKQL (reference sequence). Trimming cost V 1 base and J 0 bases, with 11 bases left between them. The CDR3 is made up of 16 amino acids. CDR3 DNA (partial): TGTGCCAGCAGCCAAGTCCTGACAGGTAGTGCAGAA. Protein: CASSQVLTGSAE. The CDR3, in full, reads CASSQVLTGSAETLYF.